A selection of T cell receptor beta chains follows, all from one sample in a study of T cells in Graves' hyperthyroidism and ophthalmopathy. TCRdb itself ran the multiplex PCR reads through MiXCR, one entry per CDR3 protein. The table shows 650,000 to 700,000 distinct CDR3 sequences, with roughly 17% occurring only once. The specimen was blood. These receptors all stem from a man in his fifties with Graves' hyperthyroidism. Each CDR3 is given with its conserved first and last residue. A D gene is named only where the DNA matches it firmly. Not every row has a clone size; where given, it reads once, few, many or a size class.

>TRBV28|few|TRBJ2-3|.
CASTALADTQYF
TGTGCCAGCACCGCACTCGCAGATACGCAGTATTTT
>TRBV27|many|TRBJ2-7|TRBD2
CASSPWTSGDEQYF
TGTGCCAGCAGTCCATGGACTAGCGGGGACGAGCAGTACTTC
>TRBV2|many|TRBJ2-7|TRBD2
CASKRTGLAGIEQYF
TGTGCCAGCAAGAGGACGGGACTAGCGGGAATCGAGCAGTACTTC
>TRBV12-3/TRBV12-4|few|TRBJ2-1|TRBD2
CASSTERTSGNNEQFF
TGTGCCAGCAGTACGGAACGGACTAGCGGAAACAATGAGCAGTTCTTC
>TRBV12-3/TRBV12-4|many|TRBJ1-1|.
CASSRSAVRAFF
TGTGCCAGCAGCCGATCAGCAGTGAGGGCTTTCTTT
>TRBV20-1|few|TRBJ2-3|TRBD1
CSADPGQGTDTQYF
TGCAGTGCAGATCCGGGACAGGGCACAGATACGCAGTATTTT
>TRBV6-1|.|TRBJ2-3|.
CASSEASFGRRYTDTQYF
TGTGCCAGCAGTGAAGCCTCCTTTGGGAGAAGATACACAGATACGCAGTATTTT
>TRBV18|many|TRBJ1-5|TRBD1
CASSGAGGIQPQHF
TGTGCCAGCTCGGGGGCAGGGGGCATTCAGCCCCAGCATTTT
>TRBV14|few|TRBJ2-2|TRBD1
CASSHLDREIAGELFF
TGTGCCAGCAGCCATCTCGACAGGGAAATAGCCGGGGAGCTGTTTTTT
>TRBV20-1|.|TRBJ2-3|TRBD2
CSALRASGRRGTDTQYF
TGCAGTGCCCTGAGGGCTAGCGGGAGGCGCGGCACAGATACGCAGTATTTT
>TRBV4-2|few|TRBJ2-2|.
CASSQDRRTANTGELFF
TGTGCCAGCAGCCAAGATCGACGCACAGCGAACACCGGGGAGCTGTTTTTT
>TRBV2|few|TRBJ2-7|TRBD1
CASAFDRGSYEQYF
TGTGCCAGCGCCTTCGACAGGGGTTCCTACGAGCAGTACTTC
>TRBV25-1|few|TRBJ2-3|TRBD2
CASSGSRLSGTSGPDTQYF
TGTGCCAGCAGTGGATCAAGACTATCCGGGACTAGCGGACCAGATACGCAGTATTTT
>TRBV18|.|TRBJ2-6|.
CASSPRQVSGANVLTF
TGTGCCAGCTCACCCAGACAGGTCTCTGGGGCCAACGTCCTGACTTTC
>TRBV4-3|.|TRBJ2-2|.
CASSQGPAGELFF
TGCGCCAGCAGCCAAGGCCCCGCCGGGGAGCTGTTTTTT
>TRBV29-1|many|TRBJ2-6|.
CSVDGEAGANVLTF
TGCAGCGTTGATGGGGAAGCTGGGGCCAACGTCCTGACTTTC
>TRBV30|.|TRBJ2-2|.
CAWSGGTLSTGELFF
TGTGCCTGGAGTGGAGGGACATTGAGCACCGGGGAGCTGTTTTTT
>TRBV20-1|many|TRBJ2-1|.
CSARDRTGSYNEQFF
TGCAGTGCTAGAGATAGAACGGGATCTTACAATGAGCAGTTCTTC
>TRBV7-3|.|TRBJ2-1|TRBD2
CASSSGAGGYNEQFF
TGTGCCAGCAGCTCCGGCGCGGGAGGATACAATGAGCAGTTCTTC
>TRBV6-2/TRBV6-3|.|TRBJ1-2|TRBD1
CASSAGQADTF
TGTGCCAGCAGTGCCGGACAGGCGGACACCTTC
>TRBV6-1|few|TRBJ1-4|TRBD1
CASSRTGGSVEKLFF
TGTGCCAGCAGCCGTACAGGGGGCTCTGTTGAAAAACTGTTTTTT
>TRBV7-3|many|TRBJ2-2|.
CASSLLLTGELFF
TGTGCCAGCAGCTTGCTCCTCACCGGGGAGCTGTTTTTT
>TRBV7-9|many|TRBJ2-1|.
CASSFREDSYNEQFF
TGTGCCAGCAGCTTCAGGGAGGACTCCTACAATGAGCAGTTCTTC
>TRBV18|few|TRBJ2-2|.
CASSPTRGPDTGELFF
TGTGCCAGCTCACCAACCAGGGGCCCCGACACCGGGGAGCTGTTTTTT
>TRBV20-1|few|TRBJ2-3|TRBD2
CSASLAETSTDTQYF
TGCAGTGCTTCCCTAGCGGAGACTAGCACAGATACGCAGTATTTT
>TRBV3-1|.|TRBJ2-1|.
CASSHQPGPGEQLF
TGTGCCAGCAGCCATCAACCAGGGCCTGGGGAGCAGCTCTTC
>TRBV20-1|many|TRBJ2-7|TRBD2
CSAKTSGYPYEQYF
TGCAGTGCTAAAACTAGCGGATACCCCTACGAGCAGTACTTC
>TRBV28|.|TRBJ1-2|TRBD1
CASSWGQGPYGYTF
TGTGCCAGCAGTTGGGGACAGGGGCCCTATGGCTACACCTTC
>TRBV7-2|many|TRBJ2-1|.
CASSLGGGPHEQFF
TGTGCCAGCAGCTTAGGGGGCGGCCCCCATGAGCAGTTCTTC
>TRBV6-1|many|TRBJ2-3|TRBD2
CASSEQAGGTDTQYF
TGTGCCAGCAGTGAACAGGCGGGAGGCACAGATACGCAGTATTTT
>TRBV12-5|many|TRBJ2-1|.
CASGSARGATYNEQFF
TGTGCTAGTGGTTCCGCCCGGGGGGCGACCTACAATGAGCAGTTCTTC
>TRBV28|many|TRBJ1-6|.
CASSLASGSYNSPLHF
TGTGCCAGCAGTTTAGCGTCAGGGTCCTATAATTCACCCCTCCACTTT
>TRBV28|.|TRBJ1-5|.
CASSLSGDQDQPQHF
TGTGCCAGCAGTTTATCGGGGGACCAGGATCAGCCCCAGCATTTT
>TRBV15|few|TRBJ1-5|.
CATSRAVHQPQHF
TGTGCCACCAGCAGAGCTGTCCATCAGCCCCAGCATTTT
>TRBV12-3/TRBV12-4|many|TRBJ1-2|TRBD1
CASSLGTGGGGYTF
TGTGCCAGCAGTTTGGGGACAGGCGGGGGTGGCTACACCTTC
>TRBV6-1|.|TRBJ2-2|TRBD2
CASRPTSGYTGELFF
TGTGCCAGCAGACCGACTAGCGGCTACACCGGGGAGCTGTTTTTT
>TRBV28|few|TRBJ1-2|.
CASSLGQGINYGYTF
TGTGCCAGCAGTTTGGGGCAGGGGATAAACTATGGCTACACCTTC
>TRBV5-4|few|TRBJ2-7|TRBD1
CASSERDRGLHEQYF
TGTGCCAGCAGCGAACGGGACAGGGGGCTTCACGAGCAGTACTTC
>TRBV7-6|many|TRBJ2-6|TRBD2
CASSLYGGRSSGANVLTF
TGTGCCAGCAGCTTATATGGCGGGAGAAGCTCTGGGGCCAACGTCCTGACTTTC
>TRBV28|many|TRBJ2-7|TRBD2
CASSLRAGGIYEQYF
TGTGCCAGCAGTTTACGAGCGGGAGGAATCTACGAGCAGTACTTC
>TRBV19|few|TRBJ1-1|.
CASSMGRYETEAFF
TGTGCCAGTAGTATGGGCAGGTATGAAACTGAAGCTTTCTTT
>TRBV20-1|.|TRBJ2-7|.
CSARAWGDTLFSYEQYF
TGCAGTGCTAGAGCCTGGGGAGACACCCTCTTCTCCTACGAGCAGTACTTC
>TRBV29-1|.|TRBJ2-1|TRBD1
CSVLTGALGSSYNEQFF
TGCAGCGTATTGACAGGGGCCCTGGGAAGCTCCTACAATGAGCAGTTCTTC
>TRBV12-3/TRBV12-4|.|TRBJ2-1|TRBD2
CASCLLAGVPNEQFF
TGTGCCAGCTGTTTATTAGCGGGAGTCCCCAATGAGCAGTTCTTC
>TRBV2|many|TRBJ2-6|.
CASEGGSGANVLTF
TGTGCCAGCGAGGGGGGTTCAGGGGCCAACGTCCTGACTTTC
>TRBV20-1|many|TRBJ2-7|TRBD1
CSARVAGGSYEQYF
TGCAGTGCTAGAGTGGCAGGGGGCTCCTACGAGCAGTACTTC
>TRBV6-1|.|TRBJ1-1|TRBD1
CASSDRDRGEGEAFF
TGTGCCAGCAGTGACCGGGACAGGGGAGAAGGTGAAGCTTTCTTT
>TRBV30|many|TRBJ2-3|.
CAWSGIRVTDTQYF
TGTGCCTGGAGTGGTATCAGGGTCACAGATACGCAGTATTTT
>TRBV11-2|.|TRBJ1-1|.
CASSLGKGPKNTEAFF
TGTGCCAGCAGCTTAGGAAAGGGCCCCAAGAACACTGAAGCTTTCTTT
>TRBV7-2|few|TRBJ1-1|.
CASRSNRGLGEAFF
TGTGCCAGCAGATCCAACCGGGGCCTGGGGGAAGCTTTCTTT
>TRBV27|many|TRBJ2-3|TRBD2
CASSYGTNTDTQYF
TGTGCCAGCAGTTATGGGACTAACACAGATACGCAGTATTTT
>TRBV7-2|few|TRBJ2-1|TRBD1
CASSPDRGGVNEQFF
TGTGCCAGCAGCCCGGACAGGGGAGGAGTAAATGAGCAGTTCTTC
>TRBV6-5|many|TRBJ1-6|.
CASSYSAEMYNSPLHF
TGTGCCAGCAGTTACTCGGCAGAGATGTATAATTCACCCCTCCACTTT
>TRBV29-1|many|TRBJ2-3|.
CSVARSQAADTQYF
TGCAGCGTTGCCCGGAGTCAGGCGGCAGATACGCAGTATTTT
>TRBV19|few|TRBJ2-3|.
CASSRGTKLRTDTQYF
TGTGCCAGTAGCCGTGGGACAAAGCTTCGCACAGATACGCAGTATTTT
>TRBV11-1|many|TRBJ2-2|.
CASRPTFKANTGELFF
TGTGCCAGCAGACCCACCTTCAAGGCGAACACCGGGGAGCTGTTTTTT
>TRBV29-1|many|TRBJ1-1|.
CSVSINTEAFF
TGCAGCGTTAGCATAAACACTGAAGCTTTCTTT
>TRBV24-1|many|TRBJ2-1|.
CATSRSYNEQFF
TGTGCCACCAGTAGGTCCTACAATGAGCAGTTCTTC
>TRBV28|many|TRBJ1-5|TRBD1
CASSRTHRGHNQPQHF
TGTGCCAGCAGTCGAACGCACAGGGGACATAATCAGCCCCAGCATTTT